These 30 T cell receptor beta chains came from one sample sequenced in a study of Graves' ophthalmopathy and Graves' hyperthyroidism. The TCR beta CDR3 regions underwent amplification from RNA transcripts. RT-PCR was first run with HTBI primers, then multiplex PCR in a second round. In TCRdb, the multiplex PCR reads were re-called with MiXCR into one record per CDR3 protein. The data show roughly 380,000 distinct CDR3 sequences, roughly 14% seen once. The sample taken for sequencing was peripheral blood. All receptors derive from a woman younger than 30 with stable Graves' hyperthyroidism.

The table lists this clonotype with many counts. The chain links TRBV9 to TRBJ2-3, with D uncertain. Trimming shortened V by 2 bases and J by 5 bases, and 3 bases separated the two germline ends. CDR1 and CDR2 (germline): SGDLS, YYNGEE. This CDR3 spans 11 amino acids. The CDR3 DNA reads as TGTGCCAGCAGCGTTAGAGATACGCAGTATTTT. Encoded protein: CASSVRDTQYF.

V and J are TRBV10-3 and TRBJ1-1; D ambiguous. In germline, CDR1 is ENHRY, CDR2 SYGVKD. This CDR3 has 14 residues. V dropped 8 bases and J dropped 1 base, with 14 bases sitting between them. In DNA, the CDR3 is TGTGCCATCCGCGGACCGACCCAGAACACTGAAGCTTTCTTT. Residues: CAIRGPTQNTEAFF.

This chain links TRBV4-1 with TRBJ2-6, with D uncertain. Germline V gene lookup returns CDR1 MGHRA and CDR2 YSYEKL. The CDR3 runs to 16 residues. V was trimmed by 4 bases and J by 0 bases, leaving 10 bases between them. CDR3 in amino acids: CASSPSRRSGANVLTF. The CDR3 nucleotides are TGCGCCAGCAGCCCCTCGAGGCGCTCTGGGGCCAACGTCCTGACTTTC.

This clonotype was seen only once. This clone may be a read error of a much larger clone one base away. This chain joins TRBV7-9 and TRBJ1-2; TRBD1 might be the D (5 bases). Germline CDR1 SEHNR, CDR2 FQNEAQ (reference sequence). The CDR3 covers 14 residues. Written as DNA, the CDR3 is TGTGCCAGCAGCTCGGGGCGCATCGTCTATGGCTACAGCTTC. It encodes CASSSGRIVYGYSF. The full variable domain, with the rest looked up from reference TRBV7-9 and TRBJ1-2, is DTGVSQNPRHKITKRGQNVTFRCDPISEHNRLYWYRQTLGQGPEFLTYFQNEAQLEKSRLLSDRFSAERPKGSFSTLEIQRTEQGDSAMYLCASSSGRIVYGYSFGSGTRLTVV.

This clonotype was recorded at least ten times. The chain is built from TRBV12-3 or TRBV12-4 and TRBJ1-2; TRBD1 might be the D (5 bases). There are 13 residues in the CDR3. V was cut by 8 bases and J by 1 base, with 11 bases left in between. The CDR3 protein is CASVGQFNYGYTF. CDR3 DNA sequence: TGTGCCAGCGTCGGACAATTTAACTATGGCTACACCTTC.

Many counts were recorded for this clonotype. V is TRBV7-3 and J is TRBJ1-2; no clear D gene. CDR3 size: 14 residues. The germline CDR1 and CDR2 sequences are SGHTA and FQGTGA. Trimming stripped 0 bases from V and 2 bases from J, with 7 bases between. The chain's CDR3 is CASSLTPGNYGYTF. CDR3 in DNA: TGTGCCAGCAGCTTAACCCCGGGAAACTATGGCTACACCTTC.

This clonotype was seen once. The gene calls are TRBV7-2 and TRBJ1-5; no firm D call. Germline-derived CDR1 and CDR2 are SGHTA and FQGNSA. V was shortened by 5 bases and J by 4 bases, with 12 bases between the two germline ends. The CDR3 length is 14 residues. This CDR3 is CASSINPTNQPQHF. The DNA of the CDR3 is TGTGCCAGCAGCATCAATCCTACAAATCAGCCCCAGCATTTT.

This clonotype has a count of ten or more. J is TRBJ1-2 and V is TRBV6-1; D unresolved. V was pared by 0 bases and J by 5 bases, with 13 bases between. The CDR3 runs 15 residues. Germline V CDR1 and CDR2: MNHNS, SASEGT. CDR3 DNA sequence: TGTGCCAGCAGTGAAGCGCTAGTAGGAGGTTATGGCTACACCTTC. The encoded protein is CASSEALVGGYGYTF.

This clonotype was counted many times. J is TRBJ1-2 and V is TRBV6-1; a weak D match, TRBD1 (6 bases). The germline gives CDR1 MNHNS, CDR2 SASEGT. Trimming removed 5 bases at V and 4 bases at J, with 17 bases between. The CDR3 extends over 15 amino acids. The CDR3 DNA sequence: TGTGCCAGCAGTACCCTAACAGGGTTGGGCTATGGCTACACCTTC. This translates into CASSTLTGLGYGYTF.

This clonotype was counted ten times or more. This chain links TRBV12-3 or TRBV12-4 with TRBJ2-5, with 8 bases identical to TRBD2. Trimming at V came to 5 bases and at J to 1 base, leaving 12 bases not matched to a gene. The CDR3 sequence is 17 residues long. The CDR3 nucleotides are TGTGCCAGCAGTCCTTCGTATAAGCGGGGGACCCAAGAGACCCAGTACTTC. Its translation: CASSPSYKRGTQETQYF.

The chain carries TRBV6-1 and TRBJ1-1; D possibly corresponds to TRBD1 (6 bases). V dropped 9 bases and J dropped 1 base, with 15 bases sitting between them. CDR3 size: 14 residues. Germline CDR1 and CDR2: MNHNS and SASEGT. The CDR3 reads CASAEGEGNTEAFF. The CDR3 nucleotides are TGTGCCAGTGCAGAGGGGGAGGGGAACACTGAAGCTTTCTTT.

The chain uses TRBV7-3 and TRBJ1-2; a weak D match, TRBD1 (5 bases). The ends were cut back, 1 base at V and 1 base at J, with 13 bases in the middle. Looked up from germline, CDR1 is SGHTA and CDR2 is FQGTGA. This CDR3 is 16 amino acids long. This chain's CDR3 is CASSLIPRGNNYGYTF. The CDR3 DNA follows: TGTGCCAGCAGCTTAATTCCCCGGGGCAATAACTATGGCTACACCTTC.

This clonotype was counted many times. The genes are TRBV7-2 and TRBJ1-5, with no clear D. CDR1 is SGHTA and CDR2 is FQGNSA in the germline V gene. CDR3 length equals 15 residues. V was trimmed by 0 bases and J by 0 bases, leaving 6 bases between them. The CDR3 sequence: CASSLARVSNQPQHF. The CDR3 nucleotides read TGTGCCAGCAGCTTAGCCCGGGTTAGCAATCAGCCCCAGCATTTT.

The V gene is TRBV5-1, the J gene TRBJ2-3; the D gene is possibly TRBD2 (6 bases). Germline CDR1 and CDR2: SGHRS and YFSETQ. Trimming stripped 1 base from V and 2 bases from J, with 20 bases between. CDR3 size: 18 residues. CDR3 region: CASSLNRGGWYFTDTQYF. Here the CDR3 DNA reads TGCGCCAGCAGCTTGAACCGGGGAGGTTGGTATTTCACAGATACGCAGTATTTT. Full variable domain (rest looked up from reference TRBV5-1 and TRBJ2-3): KAGVTQTPRYLIKTRGQQVTLSCSPISGHRSVSWYQQTPGQGLQFLFEYFSETQRNKGNFPGRFSGRQFSNSRSEMNVSTLELGDSALYLCASSLNRGGWYFTDTQYFGPGTRLTVL.

This clonotype was detected a few times. The chain links TRBV3-1 to TRBJ1-2, with D tentatively TRBD1 (5 bases). The ends were cut back, 4 bases at V and 7 bases at J, with 13 bases in the middle. This CDR3 contains 13 residues. Germline lookup yields CDR1 LGHDT and CDR2 YNNKEL (reference sequence). The CDR3 DNA is TGTGCCAGCAGCCGGGACCCAAAAGGTGGCTACACCTTC. Its protein product is CASSRDPKGGYTF.

This clonotype was recorded many times. The genes are TRBV29-1 and TRBJ2-7; D is possibly TRBD1 (5 bases). The CDR3 length is 13 residues. Between the trimmed V and J ends, which lost 5 bases and 5 bases, there was a span of 16 bases. Germline V gives CDR1 SQVTM, CDR2 ANQGSEA. The CDR3 DNA sequence: TGCAGCGTTAAAGGGGCAGGTCTCCACGAGCAGTACTTC. Residues: CSVKGAGLHEQYF.

The table lists this clonotype with a few counts. The CDR3 loop is CASSGLMQESSYEQYF. In nucleotides, the CDR3 is TGTGCCAGCAGCGGACTTATGCAGGAGAGCTCCTACGAGCAGTACTTC. The chain carries TRBV12-3 or TRBV12-4 and TRBJ2-7; maybe TRBD2 (5 bases). The CDR3 runs to 16 residues. V lost 6 bases to trimming and J lost 0 bases, with 18 bases between them.

Ten or more counts support this clonotype. This chain uses TRBV6-5 with TRBJ1-1; the D gene is possibly TRBD1 (5 bases). Per germline, CDR1 MNHEY and CDR2 SVGAGI. Trimming took 6 bases from V and 2 from J, leaving 19 bases between them. The CDR3 has 16 residues. The CDR3 region has the DNA TGTGCCAGCAGCCACGAGGCGAAGGGGCCAAACACTGAAGCTTTCTTT. Protein sequence: CASSHEAKGPNTEAFF.

This clonotype was recorded many times. This sequence joins TRBV19 and TRBJ2-6; D is unclear. This CDR3 spans 16 amino acids. Germline CDR1 is LNHDA and CDR2 is SQIVND (reference sequence). V lost 5 bases and J lost 0, with 11 bases in between. This CDR3 is CASSPLVSSGANVLTF. The CDR3 DNA is TGTGCCAGTAGTCCCCTCGTGAGCTCTGGGGCCAACGTCCTGACTTTC.

This clonotype turned up a few times. V usage is TRBV6-1 and J usage is TRBJ1-6, with D maybe TRBD1 (5 bases). V was shortened by 2 bases and J by 10 bases, with 12 bases between the two germline ends. Germline CDR1 and CDR2: MNHNS and SASEGT. This CDR3 comprises 14 residues. The CDR3 DNA reads TGTGCCAGCAGTGAACGGGGGGAATTCTCACCCCTCCACTTT. Amino acids: CASSERGEFSPLHF.

This clonotype was detected ten times or more. The rearrangement joins TRBV5-6 to TRBJ1-1, with D possibly matching TRBD1 (5 bases). CDR3 length equals 15 residues. Germline V lookup: CDR1 SGHDT, CDR2 YYEEEE. Trimming took 4 bases from V and 1 from J, leaving 14 bases between them. The CDR3 sequence is CASSQTGRPNTEAFF. CDR3 DNA: TGTGCCAGCAGCCAGACGGGACGCCCGAACACTGAAGCTTTCTTT.

This clonotype was observed at least ten times. The chain recombines TRBV19 with TRBJ2-2; 9 bases line up with TRBD1. The length of the CDR3 is 17 residues. Germline CDR1 LNHDA, CDR2 SQIVND (reference sequence). V shed 4 bases and J 5 bases; nucleotides not matched to a gene: 11. The CDR3 sequence: CASSTAPGQGITGELFF. CDR3 sequence (DNA): TGTGCCAGTAGTACCGCACCGGGACAGGGTATAACCGGGGAGCTGTTTTTT.

This clonotype occurred a few times. This sequence joins TRBV3-1 and TRBJ1-1, with D possibly matching TRBD1 (5 bases). Deletions cut 1 base from V and 0 bases from J, with 6 bases between. This CDR3 is built from 14 residues. Germline-derived CDR1 and CDR2 are LGHDT and YNNKEL (reference sequence). As DNA, the CDR3 is TGTGCCAGCAGCCAAGCGGGGGTGAACACTGAAGCTTTCTTT. Residues: CASSQAGVNTEAFF.

This clonotype has a count of ten or more. A read error may account for a junction end that differs from germline. The V gene is TRBV2, the J gene TRBJ1-2; D gene unclear. The CDR3 has 10 amino acids. Germline lookup yields CDR1 SNHLY and CDR2 FYNNEI. CDR3: CASSGAQPSF. The CDR3 DNA follows: TGTGCCAGCAGTGGGGCACAGCCATCCTTC.

This clonotype was found many times. The chain combines TRBV12-3 or TRBV12-4 with TRBJ2-7; 7 bases align to TRBD1. The CDR3 covers 14 residues. V lost 3 bases to trimming and J lost 3 bases; unmatched junction nucleotides: 5. Here the CDR3 DNA reads TGTGCCAGCAGTTTCGACAGGGACCTCTACGAGCAGTACTTC. This codes for CASSFDRDLYEQYF.

This clonotype showed up many times. This chain uses TRBV6-2 or TRBV6-3 with TRBJ1-2; D is ambiguous. Looked up from germline, CDR1 is MNHEY and CDR2 is SVGEGT. Trimming took off 7 bases at V and 8 bases at J, with 14 bases between the two ends. The CDR3 length is 12 residues. CDR3: CASNDYLWGYTF. In nucleotides, the CDR3 is TGTGCCAGCAACGATTACCTATGGGGCTACACCTTC.

Of note for this clonotype: This clone may be a read error of a much larger clone one base away. Since no conserved phenylalanine or tryptophan closes the CDR3, a read error is the likely cause. V usage is TRBV29-1 and J usage is TRBJ1-2; possibly TRBD1 for D (5 bases). CDR1 is SQVTM, CDR2 ANQGSEA, per germline. V gave up 6 bases and J gave up 5 bases, with 16 bases separating them. CDR3 length: 13 residues. Here the CDR3 reads CSVLERGGYGYTV. The DNA of the CDR3 is TGCAGCGTCCTCGAGAGGGGCGGGTATGGCTACACCGTC.

This clonotype appeared many times. This chain joins TRBV11-2 and TRBJ2-7, with 11 bases that match TRBD2. The CDR3 is 11 residues long. Unmatched junction bases numbered 1, after V lost 4 bases and J lost 11 bases. Germline V CDR1 and CDR2: SGHAT, FQNNGV. This chain's CDR3 is CASSSGLAEYF. DNA of the CDR3: TGTGCCAGCAGCTCGGGACTAGCGGAGTACTTC.

The V call is TRBV6-2 or TRBV6-3, the J call TRBJ1-1; 7 bases align to TRBD1. V trimming: 6 bases; J trimming: 3 bases; junction bases outside the gene matches: 19. The CDR3 is made up of 18 amino acids. Germline loops: CDR1 MNHEY, CDR2 SVGEGT. The DNA for the CDR3 is TGTGCCAGCAGATCATCCCGGAACAGGGGAAGGAAGGACACTGAAGCTTTCTTT. It encodes CASRSSRNRGRKDTEAFF.

There are many counts of this clonotype. CDR3 DNA sequence: TGCGCCAGCAGCCTTGGCAGCGGTCGGGTTAATTCACCCCTCCACTTT. Translating gives CASSLGSGRVNSPLHF. The chain uses TRBV5-1 and TRBJ1-6; D ambiguous. Trimming pared 4 bases from V and 6 bases from J, leaving 17 bases between. Germline CDR1 SGHRS, CDR2 YFSETQ. CDR3 length equals 16 residues.